This T cell receptor beta chain was identified in a study of cytomegalovirus exposure and HLA in healthy donors (dated by TCRdb to about 2017). Concerning the study at large: An earlier analysis of some 550 of the donors reported 250 to 300 Gb of sequence data and some 120 million unique TCR beta sequences from some 180 million T cells. Roughly 300 gigabases of sequencing data and tens of millions of unique TCR sequences were included in an early release covering about 700 HLA-typed donors. The genetic ancestry cluster associated with self-reported Caucasian donors included about four fifths of the roughly 400 genotyped donors. The aim of the study was to test whether cataloging public T cell receptors could identify signatures of past pathogen exposure. The study profiled the T cell repertoires of some 610 subjects by immunosequencing and related them to cytomegalovirus serostatus. In addition to the first cohort of 666 subjects, a separate validation cohort of around 110 different subjects was used. To predict cytomegalovirus infection status, the study combined high-throughput TCR immunosequencing, statistical association of individual TCRs with disease status, and machine learning. A later analysis re-examined previously published TCR beta repertoires from just over 650 donors and added high-resolution HLA genotyping to investigate patterns of TCR occurrence. Rather than using new phenotypic data, the later analysis identified candidate immune exposures from TCR beta sequences and from how often those sequences occurred across donors. An earlier analysis of 587 of the donors applied high-throughput TCR beta sequencing to assess whether each TCR beta V gene segment acted as functional or pseudogenic. Alongside the repertoire data, information on donor age, sex, ethnicity and CMV serostatus was compiled. A later genetic analysis used genome-wide SNP genotypes for about 65% of the 666 donors, treating that subset as a discovery cohort. Every repertoire in the discovery cohort had been generated on one and the same sequencing platform. Class I and class II HLA loci were covered by the typing at four-digit resolution. The number of donors typed differed by locus, with roughly 620-640 for A, B, C, DRB1 and DQB1, around 520 for DQA1, under 610 for DPA1, and some 450 for DPB1. Because of strong linkage in the cohort, five DR-DQ haplotypes were treated as single units for association and clustering. On average, around 240,000 unique TCR beta nucleotide sequences were sequenced per donor among about 400 genotyped donors of the cohort, with around 19% of those sequences being non-productive. Beyond this particular receptor, the publication reports: When HLA alleles, especially DR and DQ, strongly co-occurred, attributing TCR associations to individual alleles was difficult. Only TCR beta chains were sequenced in this cohort, and the absence of alpha or paired-chain data limited detectable features. Because HLA typing was missing for some donors at each locus, association tests included only the typed subset. A further reported finding was that TCR beta sequences accurately predicted the HLA-A and HLA-B alleles for most subjects in the first cohort. At a false discovery rate of 0.05, a later analysis linked about 16,000 TCR beta sequences to specific HLA alleles. In a later analysis, TCR association rates were found to vary across HLA loci, with the most associated TCRs seen for DRB1 alleles and the fewest for HLA-C alleles. A group of highly shared sequence variants was considered likely to be a technical artifact of the sequencing pipeline. The authors suggested that the approach could potentially be generalized to other disease states and immunological phenotypes. Correlated functional status among segregating V segments might be attributable to linkage disequilibrium, but an unknown experimental factor could not be ruled out. In a later analysis, HLA-associated TCR beta chains were found to be more clonally expanded and to have lower generation probabilities than equally common non-associated chains. A later analysis reported that several top co-occurrence clusters appeared linked to parvovirus B19, influenza, CMV and Epstein-Barr virus. A later genetic analysis associated a missense DCLRE1C variant with V-gene and J-gene trimming of TCR beta chains, and an independent cohort replicated the association. The classifier was reported to diagnose cytomegalovirus status with high specificity and sensitivity in both the original cohort and the validation cohort. Some IMGT-functional V segments, including TRBV6-2 and TRBV6-3, could not be told apart with the 87-base-pair reads, so those segments were excluded. In a later genetic analysis, fewer N-insertions in productive TCRs were reported among donors in an Asian-associated ancestry cluster than the roughly 640-donor mean. Most TCR sequences were observed very rarely across donors, whereas some public TCRs were present in many individuals. A few of the identified cytomegalovirus-associated TCR beta chains were confirmed in vitro to be specific for cytomegalovirus antigens. Presence/absence analyses assumed roughly uniform sequencing depth across donors, an assumption that may not hold. Broadly in line with IMGT annotations, most TCR beta V segments showed up in productive rearrangements about 90% or about 30% of the time in an earlier analysis of roughly 590 of the donors. Immune exposure information for the cohort was limited to CMV serostatus. The earlier analysis of 587 of the donors excluded some 15 rarely observed V segments, including chromosome 9 orphons, because counts were too low. A total of fewer than 200 TCR beta chains were listed by the study as associated with cytomegalovirus. According to a later analysis, most CMV-associated TCR beta chains appeared to be HLA-restricted, and the HLA associations seemed to be driven largely by CMV exposure.

The cohort consisted of approximately 670 healthy bone marrow donors. At the time of sampling, all cohort members were nominally healthy, though unrecorded immune exposures were likely present. The donor tested CMV seronegative, placing the donor among the 350 or so seronegative members of the cohort. Each donor provided a peripheral blood sample, and peripheral blood mononuclear cells were used for TCR beta sequencing. Genomic DNA extraction from the blood cell samples was performed with the Qiagen DNeasy Blood Extraction Kit. A remark on this clone: There is no known antigen for this receptor.

Libraries were made using the immunoSEQ multiplex PCR assay. The multiplex PCR relied on a mix of 60 forward primers for TCR Vbeta segments and 13 reverse primers for TCR Jbeta segments. The CDR3 region of rearranged TCR beta genes was amplified from genomic DNA by a multiplex PCR assay. The Illumina HiSeq System was used to sequence the amplified TCR beta libraries as 87-base-pair reads. The paper's data handling went like this. Across the 500 to 700 repertoires, a later analysis counted 78 million or so unique TCR beta chains, around 11 million of which were shared by at least two donors. Raw reads were error-corrected and collapsed into unique sequences with a nearest-neighbor algorithm that merged closely related sequences to remove PCR and sequencing errors. Alignment of CDR3 sequences to IMGT reference sequences was used to assign V, D and J gene segments. Each retained sequence needed at least a six-nucleotide match to both a V gene segment and a J gene segment. A rearrangement was called productive if the CDR3 had no stop codons and remained in frame with V and J, and every other rearrangement was called non-productive. CDR3 was defined according to IMGT convention as the region running from the second conserved V-encoded cysteine to the conserved J-encoded phenylalanine. The earlier analysis of around 640 of the donors excluded sequences that lacked an unambiguous match to a single V gene segment. In an earlier analysis of about 590 of the donors, a V segment was called functional when productive rearrangements were above 56.7%, and segregating when the standard deviation between donors exceeded 5%. A statistical classification framework was developed to diagnose cytomegalovirus status using the catalog of TCR beta chain sequences. A later analysis assigned V and J genes by comparing TCR nucleotide sequences with IMGT/GENE-DB human TR gene sequences. In a later analysis, CDR3 sequences and most-parsimonious VDJ recombination scenarios were assigned using the TCRdist pipeline. In a later analysis, every TCR beta chain was defined by the combination of its CDR3 amino acid sequence and its V-gene family, and reads without a unique V-gene family were dropped. To address suspected cross-contamination and a sequencing artifact, a later analysis removed under 600 highly shared, low-generation-probability nucleotide sequences. A later analysis calculated a clonal expansion index for each public chain from normalized within-repertoire ranks of inferred template counts. A later analysis computed generation probabilities with a VDJ recombination model fitted to out-of-frame rearrangements, and checked the results against IGoR. In a later analysis, TCR-TCR, TCR-HLA and TCR-CMV co-occurrence was scored with hypergeometric tests, and a repertoire-size bias correction was applied to TCR pairs. In a later analysis, false discovery rates were estimated by permuting HLA or CMV assignments 20 times. In a later analysis, co-occurring TCRs were grouped with DBSCAN, and TCRdist sequence similarity was added when clustering was performed within HLA-allele-positive subsets. Co-occurrence clustering excluded repertoires with fewer than 30,000 or more than 120,000 public chains, plus five with anomalous nucleotide sharing. Held by TCRdb, this immuneACCESS table contains in-frame sequences only and omits some clones. Under half of the omission traces to an unresolved V gene where checked; the cause of the rest is unknown. V and J calls and clone size come straight from that table; D and trimming were deduced from the DNA. The record for this sample contains about 75,000 clones. 2.5% to 3% of the sample is taken by the ten largest.

The germline V and J ends show losses of 7 bases and 5 bases respectively, and no gene match explains 8 bases of the junction. The CDR3, cysteine through phenylalanine, is 15 amino acids long. The retained sequence is limited to the CDR3, 45 bases, with the frame set at the first base. Sequences ENHRY (CDR1) and SYGVKD (CDR2) are obtained from the germline V gene. The TCR was taken from a man aged 35 to 55 in good health and CMV-seronegative. The receptor chain draws on TRBV10-3 and TRBJ2-2, with 9 junctional bases fitting TRBD1. The sequenced sample consisted of PBMCs. The CDR3 region reads CAITGQGSFTGELFF. The DNA sequence is as follows: TGTGCCATCACCGGACAGGGGAGTTTTACCGGGGAGCTGTTTTTT.